What follows describes a single T cell receptor beta chain. Its antigen is still unknown. This entry belongs to a study of graft-versus-host responses after intestinal transplantation. J gave up 2 bases and V 2 bases, and 0 bases lay outside the gene matches. Germline lookup yields CDR1 MNHEY and CDR2 SMNVEV (reference sequence). This CDR3 contains 13 residues. TCRdb keeps only in-frame clones here, not all; method: immunoSEQ multiplex PCR. This table has tens of thousands of clones, roughly 80% appearing once. This chain links TRBV27 with TRBJ2-7; the match to TRBD2 covers 7 bases. Sample: unstimulated CD8+ T cells sorted from spleen or lymph node cells, taken before intestinal transplant. The TCR sequence derives from a human donor who received an intestinal transplant. The CDR3 bases are TGTGCCAGCAGTTTAGCGGGGGCCTACGAGCAGTACTTC. This translates into CASSLAGAYEQYF.